This T cell receptor beta chain derives from a study of vaccination effects on CD4 cells after COVID-19. Study context: The post-vaccine samples were taken, at the median, 72 days after the second dose.

Using viral peptide pools, the ViraFEST assay grew out antigen-specific CD4+ T cells prior to sequencing. After less than 11 days in culture, the CD4+ T cells were isolated. Each participant was given two doses of one vaccine (BNT162b2 or mRNA-1273). In culture with around 9.1 IU/ml IL-2 and about 10 ug/ml peptides, PBMC were grown at 1.5 million to 2 million per well. Half-medium changes using IL-2 medium occurred on days 3 and 7. This CDR3 spans 19 amino acids. V shed 3 bases and J 5 bases; nucleotides not matched to a gene: 18. Germline assignment: CDR1 ENHRY and CDR2 SYGVKD. The data were produced by immunoSEQ multiplex PCR, yet TCRdb's version contains in-frame clones alone and is incomplete. The profile shows approximately 61,000 clones, 60% to 75% of them singletons. Study-level results: Long after vaccination, the clones induced by infection and by vaccine shrank markedly in size.

As for this clone: Its antigen is not known.

This chain connects TRBV10-3 to TRBJ1-5, with 8 bases lining up with TRBD1. The input for sequencing was CD4+ T cells from PBMCs cultured with HCoV-229E spike peptides, taken after COVID-19 vaccination. This sequence was found in a human donor who received a COVID-19 vaccine. The CDR3 loop reads CAISDPEGWTGHFYQPQHF. The CDR3 coding sequence is TGTGCCATCAGTGACCCCGAGGGTTGGACAGGGCATTTTTATCAGCCCCAGCATTTT.